Listed below are T cell receptor beta chains from one sample, sequenced in a study of T cells in Graves' hyperthyroidism and ophthalmopathy. TCRdb recomputed calls from the multiplex PCR reads with MiXCR, one row per CDR3 protein. The sample lists 560,000 or so distinct CDR3 sequences, more than 45% occurring once. Specimen: peripheral blood or thyroid tissue (not recorded which). The source of these receptors is a woman aged 18-29 years with Graves' hyperthyroidism. Each CDR3 is given with its conserved first and last residue. D genes are given only for firm matches. Part of the rows lack a size; the others show once, few, many or a class for expanded clones.

d_call	v_call	clone_size	j_call	cdr3_aa	cdr3_nt
NA	TRBV7-2	NA	TRBJ1-5	CASSSLDSLQPQHF	TGTGCCAGCAGCTCATTAGACAGTTTGCAGCCCCAGCATTTT
NA	TRBV7-2	many	TRBJ1-1	CASSRGGVNTEAFF	TGTGCCAGCAGTAGGGGAGGGGTGAACACTGAAGCTTTCTTT
TRBD1	TRBV10-3	NA	TRBJ1-1	CAITDRVNTEAFF	TGTGCCATCACTGACAGGGTGAACACTGAAGCTTTCTTT
TRBD2	TRBV29-1	once	TRBJ2-1	CSGREGTEQFF	TGCAGCGGAAGGGAGGGGACTGAGCAGTTCTTC
NA	TRBV2	many	TRBJ2-7	CASSNSLEQYF	TGTGCCAGCAGTAACAGCTTGGAGCAGTACTTC
TRBD1	TRBV7-2	few	TRBJ1-2	CASSYAWDSVYGYTF	TGTGCCAGCAGTTACGCTTGGGACAGCGTCTATGGCTACACCTTC
TRBD1	TRBV6-2/TRBV6-3	NA	TRBJ1-6	CASRPKGTGNSPLHF	TGTGCCAGCAGACCAAAGGGGACAGGGAATTCACCCCTCCACTTT
NA	TRBV20-1	once	TRBJ1-1	CSARFPAPTAGNTEAFF	TGCAGTGCTAGATTCCCAGCCCCAACGGCGGGGAACACTGAAGCTTTCTTT
TRBD1	TRBV20-1	NA	TRBJ1-1	CSAREPGGTEAFF	TGCAGTGCTAGAGAGCCAGGGGGCACTGAAGCTTTCTTT
TRBD2	TRBV20-1	NA	TRBJ2-5	CSATGLANQETQYF	TGCAGTGCCACGGGACTAGCGAACCAAGAGACCCAGTACTTC
TRBD1	TRBV15	NA	TRBJ1-1	CATSRDRQGDTEAFF	TGTGCCACCAGCAGAGATCGACAGGGGGACACTGAAGCTTTCTTT